This TCR beta chain was obtained from a study of CD8+ T cells in alopecia areata. Points on this clone: Its target is unknown.

Documented treatment: oral pan-JAK inhibitor, 5-10 mg twice daily. TCR sequencing used cDNA made by reverse transcription of extracted RNA. Repertoires were generated with immunoSEQ multiplex PCR, while TCRdb's copy carries only in-frame clones and drops some. The sample yields some 200,000 clones, 58% seen once. The ends were cut back, 3 bases at V and 2 bases at J, with 16 bases in the middle. Germline V gene sequence: CDR1 GTSNPN, CDR2 SVGIG (reference sequence). The CDR3 runs to 15 residues. Overall study findings and caveats: Scalp sample data also include resident alphabeta T cells from normal skin. Mouse data revealed clearer TCR sharing than patient data did, a gap possibly tied to HLA. On tofacitinib, scalp clonality and expanded CD8+ clones among top 100 fell significantly.

The sequencing here drew on CD4+ T cells sorted from blood, taken at week 24, from a patient treated with tofacitinib. The sequence was obtained from a human donor with alopecia areata. The rearrangement joins TRBV30 to TRBJ1-2, with D perhaps matching TRBD1 (6 bases). The DNA of the CDR3 is TGTGCCTGGAGCATGGGCACACAGGGAAACTATGGCTACACCTTC. Translation: CAWSMGTQGNYGYTF. The entire variable domain, with the rest obtained from reference TRBV30 and TRBJ1-2, is as follows: SQTIHQWPATLVQPVGSPLSLECTVEGTSNPNLYWYRQAAGRGLQLLFYSVGIGQISSEVPQNLSASRPQDRQFILSSKKLLLSDSGFYLCAWSMGTQGNYGYTFGSGTRLTVV.